The rows below give T cell receptor beta chains drawn from one sample of a study of cytomegalovirus exposure and HLA in healthy donors. Data came from immunoSEQ multiplex PCR; TCRdb stores just in-frame clones and leaves some out. The table lists 87,000 or so clones, around four fifths of them singletons, with 4.9% in the top ten. The specimen sequenced was PBMCs. The receptors here all came from a woman aged 40 to 50 in good health and CMV-seronegative. The CDR3 runs from the conserved cysteine through the conserved F or W. D genes are given only for firm matches.

len: 17; v_gene: TRBV5-4; j_gene: TRBJ2-3; d_gene: TRBD1; CDR3aa: CASSSRTGGLSTDTQYF
len: 16; v_gene: TRBV7-2; j_gene: TRBJ2-7; d_gene: TRBD2; CDR3aa: CASSPGPSGASYEQYF
len: 12; v_gene: TRBV25-1; j_gene: TRBJ2-1; d_gene: TRBD1; CDR3aa: CASSGTGPKEFF
len: 13; v_gene: TRBV5-6; j_gene: TRBJ2-3; d_gene: .; CDR3aa: CASSLRIAQTQYF
len: 15; v_gene: TRBV5-4; j_gene: TRBJ2-5; d_gene: TRBD1; CDR3aa: CASSRDRGRRETQYF
len: 15; v_gene: TRBV7-9; j_gene: TRBJ1-1; d_gene: TRBD1; CDR3aa: CASSPRTGLNTEAFF
len: 14; v_gene: TRBV6-4; j_gene: TRBJ2-2; d_gene: TRBD1; CDR3aa: CASSGDRGAGELFF
len: 16; v_gene: TRBV4-1; j_gene: TRBJ2-1; d_gene: .; CDR3aa: CASSQGPLREGNEQFF
len: 16; v_gene: TRBV5-4; j_gene: TRBJ2-1; d_gene: .; CDR3aa: CASSLDPGVVYNEQFF
len: 15; v_gene: TRBV7-2; j_gene: TRBJ1-1; d_gene: TRBD1; CDR3aa: CASSQTGLLNTEAFF
len: 12; v_gene: TRBV29-1; j_gene: TRBJ2-1; d_gene: .; CDR3aa: CSVFLDRNEQFF
len: 15; v_gene: TRBV6-5; j_gene: TRBJ2-1; d_gene: .; CDR3aa: CASSPLPNSYNEQFF
len: 16; v_gene: TRBV28; j_gene: TRBJ2-1; d_gene: TRBD2; CDR3aa: CASIKTRGGSYNEQFF
len: 15; v_gene: TRBV5-4; j_gene: TRBJ2-7; d_gene: TRBD2; CDR3aa: CASSGGTSGFYEQYF
len: 13; v_gene: TRBV7-2; j_gene: TRBJ1-2; d_gene: TRBD1; CDR3aa: CASRSGGGNGYTF
len: 19; v_gene: TRBV7-9; j_gene: TRBJ2-5; d_gene: .; CDR3aa: CASSLGRGFSIAVQETQYF
len: 13; v_gene: TRBV7-8; j_gene: TRBJ2-7; d_gene: .; CDR3aa: CASSWGQGYEQYF
len: 16; v_gene: TRBV7-6; j_gene: TRBJ2-7; d_gene: TRBD1; CDR3aa: CASSSTRDSYSYEQYF
len: 14; v_gene: TRBV7-3; j_gene: TRBJ2-3; d_gene: .; CDR3aa: CASSLSPGADTQYF
len: 12; v_gene: TRBV25-1; j_gene: TRBJ1-1; d_gene: TRBD1; CDR3aa: CASSEGQEEAFF
len: 15; v_gene: TRBV7-9; j_gene: TRBJ1-2; d_gene: TRBD1; CDR3aa: CASSGTGTGNYGYTF
len: 16; v_gene: TRBV9; j_gene: TRBJ2-1; d_gene: TRBD1; CDR3aa: CASSVVGNRGSNEQFF
len: 15; v_gene: TRBV6-6; j_gene: TRBJ2-5; d_gene: .; CDR3aa: CASSYSQSAGKTQYF
len: 15; v_gene: TRBV29-1; j_gene: TRBJ2-1; d_gene: .; CDR3aa: CSVDSPDRLYDEQFF
len: 15; v_gene: TRBV6-6; j_gene: TRBJ1-5; d_gene: .; CDR3aa: CASRPGQLSNQPQHF
len: 17; v_gene: TRBV19; j_gene: TRBJ1-6; d_gene: .; CDR3aa: CASSIDQGGSYNSPLHF
len: 14; v_gene: TRBV7-2; j_gene: TRBJ2-1; d_gene: TRBD2; CDR3aa: CASSKSRGDNEQFF
len: 15; v_gene: TRBV25-1; j_gene: TRBJ2-7; d_gene: .; CDR3aa: CASSSNRDTPYEQYF
len: 15; v_gene: TRBV5-1; j_gene: TRBJ2-2; d_gene: .; CDR3aa: CASSLGGRGAGELFF
len: 14; v_gene: TRBV5-4; j_gene: TRBJ1-3; d_gene: TRBD1; CDR3aa: CASSLYRGGNTIYF